The next 9 T cell receptor beta chains were all read from a single sample in a study of blood T cell repertoires in COVID-19. The method was immunoSEQ multiplex PCR; TCRdb's version includes in-frame clones alone and lacks a portion of them. The sample lists 15,000 to 20,000 clones; 70% to 90% were seen once. The sequenced sample consisted of peripheral blood. Receptors originate from a man older than 75 with acute or convalescent COVID-19.

The CDR3 spells CASALAPGTEAFF. The CDR3 coding sequence is TGTGCCAGCGCCCTTGCGCCGGGGACTGAAGCTTTCTTT. The chain uses TRBV12-3 or TRBV12-4 and TRBJ1-1; D not resolved. The CDR3 is 13 amino acids. Trimming shortened V by 8 bases and J by 5 bases, and 15 bases separated the two germline ends.

The rearrangement links TRBV19 to TRBJ2-5; 7 nucleotides match TRBD1. CDR1 is LNHDA, CDR2 SQIVND, per germline (reference sequence). The J segment lost 5 bases and the V segment lost 5 bases, leaving 8 bases of the junction unmatched. This CDR3 comprises 14 residues. CDR3 region: CASSLTGIEETQYF. DNA of the CDR3: TGTGCCAGTAGTCTGACAGGGATCGAGGAGACCCAGTACTTC.

The V and J genes are TRBV3-1 (or the pseudogene TRBV3-2) and TRBJ2-3, with TRBD2 matching over 7 bases. After removal of 0 bases from V and 9 bases from J, the junction contained 6 bases not matched to a gene. Germline V CDR1 and CDR2: LGHDT, YNNKEL (reference sequence). This CDR3 is built from 14 residues. CDR3 in DNA: TGTGCCAGCAGCCAAGATCTGGGGGGGAAGACGCAGTATTTT. Protein product: CASSQDLGGKTQYF.

The rearrangement links TRBV5-1 to TRBJ1-4; 8 nucleotides match TRBD1. There are 17 residues in the CDR3. The ends lost 2 bases at V and 4 bases at J; junction bases unmatched: 10. CDR1 SGHRS and CDR2 YFSETQ come from the germline V gene. The CDR3 coding sequence is TGCGCCAGCAGCTTAAGGGGACAGGAAACCTATAATGAAAAACTGTTTTTT. Its protein product is CASSLRGQETYNEKLFF.

V usage is TRBV5-5 and J usage is TRBJ2-3; the D gene is possibly TRBD1 (7 bases). Germline CDR1 and CDR2: SGHKS and YYEKEE (reference sequence). The CDR3 is made up of 15 amino acids. Trimming left V 3 bases short and J 4 bases short, with 15 bases between. The CDR3 protein is CASSWAQGGPDTQYF. CDR3 nucleotides: TGTGCCAGCAGCTGGGCTCAGGGGGGCCCAGATACGCAGTATTTT. Based on the CDR3 plus reference TRBV5-5 and TRBJ2-3, the full variable domain is DAGVTQSPTHLIKTRGQQVTLRCSPISGHKSVSWYQQVLGQGPQFIFQYYEKEERGRGNFPDRFSARQFPNYSSELNVNALLLGDSALYLCASSWAQGGPDTQYFGPGTRLTVL.

The rearrangement uses TRBV24-1 and TRBJ2-5; 7 bases are shared with TRBD1. Germline-derived CDR1 and CDR2 are KGHDR and SFDVKD. The ends lost 9 bases at V and 5 bases at J; junction bases unmatched: 8. The CDR3 length is 13 residues. DNA for the CDR3: TGTGCCACCCAGGGGGACCTGGGGGAGACCCAGTACTTC. Protein sequence: CATQGDLGETQYF.

V and J are TRBV27 and TRBJ1-6; 8 bases are a match to TRBD1. V lost 10 bases to trimming and J lost 7 bases; unmatched junction nucleotides: 15. CDR1 and CDR2 from the germline V gene are MNHEY and SMNVEV (reference sequence). This CDR3 region has 16 residues. The CDR3 reads CATRPDRTGMNSPLHF. The DNA of the CDR3 is TGTGCCACTCGGCCTGATAGGACAGGGATGAATTCACCCCTCCACTTT.

The CDR3, as DNA: TGTGCCAGCAGGGTAGGCAGGGGCACCGGGGAGCTGTTTTTT. Protein: CASRVGRGTGELFF. The chain couples TRBV27 to TRBJ2-2; perhaps TRBD1 as D (6 bases). This CDR3 region has 14 residues. V lost 6 bases to trimming and J lost 4 bases, with 12 bases between them. Looked up from germline, CDR1 is MNHEY and CDR2 is SMNVEV (reference sequence).

This clone was observed a single time. The rearrangement joins TRBV2 to TRBJ1-5; 7 bases fit TRBD1. The CDR3 is 15 amino acids. V was pared by 2 bases and J by 6 bases, with 7 bases of the junction left unmatched. Germline loops: CDR1 SNHLY, CDR2 FYNNEI. CDR3 protein: CASSESTGATQPQHF. The CDR3 nucleotides read TGTGCCAGCAGTGAATCTACAGGGGCCACTCAGCCCCAGCATTTT.